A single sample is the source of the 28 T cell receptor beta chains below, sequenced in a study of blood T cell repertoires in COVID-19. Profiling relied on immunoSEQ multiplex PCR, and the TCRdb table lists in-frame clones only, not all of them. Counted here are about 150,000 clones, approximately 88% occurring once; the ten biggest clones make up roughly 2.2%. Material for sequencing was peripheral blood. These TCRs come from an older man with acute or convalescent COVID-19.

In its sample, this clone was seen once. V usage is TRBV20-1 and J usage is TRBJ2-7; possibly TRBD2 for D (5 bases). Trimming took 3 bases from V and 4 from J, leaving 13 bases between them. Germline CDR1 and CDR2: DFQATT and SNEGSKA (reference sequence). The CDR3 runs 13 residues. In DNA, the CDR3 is TGCAGTGCTAGTTCCGGGAAATCTTACGAGCAGTACTTC. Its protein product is CSASSGKSYEQYF.

The CDR3 is CASGTAMNTEAFF. CDR3 in DNA: TGTGCCAGCGGGACAGCCATGAACACTGAAGCTTTCTTT. The V and J genes are TRBV28 and TRBJ1-1; TRBD1 aligns across 7 bases. This CDR3 is 13 amino acids long. CDR1 is MDHEN, CDR2 SYDVKM, per germline. With 8 bases clipped from V and 0 bases from J, the junction kept 3 bases outside the gene matches.

CDR3 sequence (DNA): TGTGCCAGCAGTGTCCCGCGGGAAATAGGGTCTAGTTTCTACGAGCAGTACTTC. Its translation is CASSVPREIGSSFYEQYF. The rearrangement links TRBV6-2 or TRBV6-3 to TRBJ2-7, with D possibly being TRBD2 (6 bases). The CDR3 totals 18 residues. V gave up 5 bases and J gave up 3 bases, with 26 bases separating them. Per germline, CDR1 MNHEY and CDR2 SVGEGT.

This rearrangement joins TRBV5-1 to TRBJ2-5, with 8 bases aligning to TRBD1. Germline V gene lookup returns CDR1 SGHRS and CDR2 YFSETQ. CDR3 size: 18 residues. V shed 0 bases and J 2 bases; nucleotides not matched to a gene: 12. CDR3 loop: CASSLGVGGQGPQETQYF. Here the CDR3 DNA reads TGCGCCAGCAGCTTGGGGGTAGGTGGACAGGGCCCGCAAGAGACCCAGTACTTC.

The CDR3: CASSEAWRGETQYF. The CDR3 nucleotides read TGTGCCAGCAGTGAAGCTTGGCGGGGGGAGACCCAGTACTTC. This chain joins TRBV2 and TRBJ2-5, with 7 bases aligning to TRBD2. V shed 0 bases and J 5 bases; nucleotides not matched to a gene: 3. This CDR3 is 14 amino acids long. Germline lookup yields CDR1 SNHLY and CDR2 FYNNEI.

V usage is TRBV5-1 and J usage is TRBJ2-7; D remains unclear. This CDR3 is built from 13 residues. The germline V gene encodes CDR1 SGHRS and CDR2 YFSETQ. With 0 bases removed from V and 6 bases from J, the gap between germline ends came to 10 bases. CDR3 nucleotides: TGCGCCAGCAGCTTGGATCTGGAGACCGAGCAGTACTTC. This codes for CASSLDLETEQYF.

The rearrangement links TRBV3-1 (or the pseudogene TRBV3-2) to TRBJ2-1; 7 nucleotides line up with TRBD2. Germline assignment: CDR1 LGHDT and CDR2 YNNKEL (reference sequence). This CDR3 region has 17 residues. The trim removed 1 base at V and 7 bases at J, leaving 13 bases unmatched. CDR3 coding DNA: TGTGCCAGCAGCCAAGTTCCGGGGACTACCGTCGGTAATGAGCAGTTCTTC. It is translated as CASSQVPGTTVGNEQFF.

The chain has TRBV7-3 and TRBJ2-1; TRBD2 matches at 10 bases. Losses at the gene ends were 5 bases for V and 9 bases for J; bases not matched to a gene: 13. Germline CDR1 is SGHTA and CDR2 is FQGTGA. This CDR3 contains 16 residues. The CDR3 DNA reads TGTGCCAGCAGCCCCGATCTAGCGGGAGTAAGGAGTGAGCAGTTCTTC. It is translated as CASSPDLAGVRSEQFF.

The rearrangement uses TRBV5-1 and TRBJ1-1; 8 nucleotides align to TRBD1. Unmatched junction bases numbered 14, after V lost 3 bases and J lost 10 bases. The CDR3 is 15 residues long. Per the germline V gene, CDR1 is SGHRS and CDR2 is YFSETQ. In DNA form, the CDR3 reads TGCGCCAGCAGCTCCGGGACAGGCCATGAAGGAGGAGCTTTCTTT. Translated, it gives CASSSGTGHEGGAFF.

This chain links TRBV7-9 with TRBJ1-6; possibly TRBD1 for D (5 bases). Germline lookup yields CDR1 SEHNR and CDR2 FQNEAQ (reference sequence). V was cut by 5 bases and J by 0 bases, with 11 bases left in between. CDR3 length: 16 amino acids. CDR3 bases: TGTGCCAGCAGCGGCATGGGGGGCTCCTATAATTCACCCCTCCACTTT. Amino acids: CASSGMGGSYNSPLHF.

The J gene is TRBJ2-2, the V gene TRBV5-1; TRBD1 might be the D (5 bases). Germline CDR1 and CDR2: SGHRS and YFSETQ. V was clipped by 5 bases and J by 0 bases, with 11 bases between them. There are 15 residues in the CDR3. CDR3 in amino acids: CASRKTTANTGELFF. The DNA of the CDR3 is TGCGCCAGCAGGAAGACGACAGCGAACACCGGGGAGCTGTTTTTT.

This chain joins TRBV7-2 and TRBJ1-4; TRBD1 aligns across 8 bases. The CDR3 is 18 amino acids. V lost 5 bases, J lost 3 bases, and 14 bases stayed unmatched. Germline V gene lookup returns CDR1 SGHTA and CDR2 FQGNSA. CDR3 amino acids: CASSKPTGALFANEKLFF. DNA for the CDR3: TGTGCCAGCAGCAAACCGACAGGGGCTTTGTTTGCTAATGAAAAACTGTTTTTT.

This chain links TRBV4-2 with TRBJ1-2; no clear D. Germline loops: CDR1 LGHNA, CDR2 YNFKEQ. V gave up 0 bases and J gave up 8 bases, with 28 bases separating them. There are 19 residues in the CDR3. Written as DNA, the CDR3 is TGTGCCAGCAGCCAAGATCCCCTGACTTCGGGAATGGGTTATGGAGGCTACACCTTC. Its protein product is CASSQDPLTSGMGYGGYTF.

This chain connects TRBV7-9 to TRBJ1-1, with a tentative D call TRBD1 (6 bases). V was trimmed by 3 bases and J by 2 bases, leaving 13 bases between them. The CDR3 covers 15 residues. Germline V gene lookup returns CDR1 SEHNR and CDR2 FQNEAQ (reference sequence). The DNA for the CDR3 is TGTGCCAGCAGCTTTTCCGGACAGCCAAACACTGAAGCTTTCTTT. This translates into CASSFSGQPNTEAFF. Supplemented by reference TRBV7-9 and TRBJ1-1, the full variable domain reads DTGVSQNPRHKITKRGQNVTFRCDPISEHNRLYWYRQTLGQGPEFLTYFQNEAQLEKSRLLSDRFSAERPKGSFSTLEIQRTEQGDSAMYLCASSFSGQPNTEAFFGQGTRLTVV.

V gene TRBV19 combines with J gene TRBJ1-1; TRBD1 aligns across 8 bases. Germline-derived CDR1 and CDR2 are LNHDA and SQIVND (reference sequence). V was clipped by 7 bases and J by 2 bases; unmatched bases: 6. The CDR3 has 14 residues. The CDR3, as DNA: TGTGCCAGTAAACCCAGGGGGCGAAACACTGAAGCTTTCTTT. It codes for CASKPRGRNTEAFF.

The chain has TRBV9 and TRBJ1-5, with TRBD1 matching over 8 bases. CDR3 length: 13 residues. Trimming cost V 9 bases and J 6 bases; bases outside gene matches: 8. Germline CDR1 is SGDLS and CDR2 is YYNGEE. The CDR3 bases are TGTGCCATTCACAGGGGGAGTGGTCAGCCCCAGCATTTT. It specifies CAIHRGSGQPQHF.

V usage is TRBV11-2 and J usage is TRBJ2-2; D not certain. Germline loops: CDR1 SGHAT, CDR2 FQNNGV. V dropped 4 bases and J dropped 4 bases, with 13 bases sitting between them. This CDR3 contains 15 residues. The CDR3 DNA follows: TGTGCCAGCAGCTCGATTCCGGCTAGCACCGGGGAGCTGTTTTTT. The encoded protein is CASSSIPASTGELFF.

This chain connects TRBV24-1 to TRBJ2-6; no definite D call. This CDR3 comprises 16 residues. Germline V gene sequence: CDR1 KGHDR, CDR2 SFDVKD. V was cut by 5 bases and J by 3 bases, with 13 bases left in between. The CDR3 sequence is CATSGRLSDGANVLTF. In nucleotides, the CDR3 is TGTGCCACCAGTGGGAGACTGTCTGATGGGGCCAACGTCCTGACTTTC.

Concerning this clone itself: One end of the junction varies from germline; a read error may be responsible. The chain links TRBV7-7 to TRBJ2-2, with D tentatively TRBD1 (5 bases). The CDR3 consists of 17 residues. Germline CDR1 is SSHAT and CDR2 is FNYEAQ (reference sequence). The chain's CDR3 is CASSRNSPAQGSGELFF. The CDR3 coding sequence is TGTGCTAGCAGCCGAAATTCGCCCGCCCAGGGATCCGGGGAGCTGTTTTTT. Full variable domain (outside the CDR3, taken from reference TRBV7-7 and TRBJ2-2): GAGVSQSPRYKVTKRGQDVTLRCDPISSHATLYWYQQALGQGPEFLTYFNYEAQPDKSGLPSDRFSAERPEGSISTLTIQRTEQRDSAMYRCASSRNSPAQGSGELFFGEGSRLTVL.

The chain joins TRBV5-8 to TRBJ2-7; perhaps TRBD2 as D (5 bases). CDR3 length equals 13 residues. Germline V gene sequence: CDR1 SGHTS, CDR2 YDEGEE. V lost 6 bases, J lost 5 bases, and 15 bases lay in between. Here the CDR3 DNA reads TGTGCCAGCAACCGGGCGGCGGGCAACGAGCAGTACTTC. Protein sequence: CASNRAAGNEQYF.

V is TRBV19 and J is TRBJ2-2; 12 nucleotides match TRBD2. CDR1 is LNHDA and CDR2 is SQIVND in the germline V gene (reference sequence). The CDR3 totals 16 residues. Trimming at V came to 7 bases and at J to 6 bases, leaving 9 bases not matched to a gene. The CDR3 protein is CASTSSGRAKAGELFF. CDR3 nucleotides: TGTGCCAGTACCTCTAGCGGGAGGGCCAAAGCCGGGGAGCTGTTTTTT.

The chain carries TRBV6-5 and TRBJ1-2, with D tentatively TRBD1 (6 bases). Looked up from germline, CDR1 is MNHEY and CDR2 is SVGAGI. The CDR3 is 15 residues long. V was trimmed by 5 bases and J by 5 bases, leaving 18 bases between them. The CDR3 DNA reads TGTGCCAGCAGTCCAGGGACAAACCAGAAGTATGGCTACACCTTC. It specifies CASSPGTNQKYGYTF.

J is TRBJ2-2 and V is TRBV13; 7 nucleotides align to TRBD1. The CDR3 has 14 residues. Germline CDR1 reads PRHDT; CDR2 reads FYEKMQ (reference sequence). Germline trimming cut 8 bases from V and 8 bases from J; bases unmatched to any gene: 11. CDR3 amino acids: CASGFDRALGELFF. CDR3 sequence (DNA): TGTGCCAGCGGATTCGACAGGGCCTTGGGGGAGCTGTTTTTT. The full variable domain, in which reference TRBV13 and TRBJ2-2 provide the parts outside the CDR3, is AAGVIQSPRHLIKEKRETATLKCYPIPRHDTVYWYQQGPGQDPQFLISFYEKMQSDKGSIPDRFSAQQFSDYHSELNMSSLELGDSALYFCASGFDRALGELFFGEGSRLTVL.

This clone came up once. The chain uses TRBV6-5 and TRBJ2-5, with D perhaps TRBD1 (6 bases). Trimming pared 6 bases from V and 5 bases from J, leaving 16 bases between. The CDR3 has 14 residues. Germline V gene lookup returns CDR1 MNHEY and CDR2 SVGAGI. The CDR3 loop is CASSSGQKPETQYF. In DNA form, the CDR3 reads TGTGCCAGCAGCTCAGGACAGAAGCCCGAGACCCAGTACTTC.

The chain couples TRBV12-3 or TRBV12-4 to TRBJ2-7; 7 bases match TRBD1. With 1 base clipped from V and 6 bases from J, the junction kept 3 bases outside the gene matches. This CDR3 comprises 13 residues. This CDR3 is CASSLGQGREQYF. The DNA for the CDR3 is TGTGCCAGCAGTTTAGGACAGGGTCGCGAGCAGTACTTC.

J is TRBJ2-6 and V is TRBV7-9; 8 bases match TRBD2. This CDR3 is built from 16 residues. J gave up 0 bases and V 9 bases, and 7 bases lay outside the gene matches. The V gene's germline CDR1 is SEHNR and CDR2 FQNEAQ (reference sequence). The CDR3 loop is CASGAGGRSGANVLTF. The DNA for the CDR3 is TGTGCCAGTGGGGCGGGGGGCCGCTCTGGGGCCAACGTCCTGACTTTC.

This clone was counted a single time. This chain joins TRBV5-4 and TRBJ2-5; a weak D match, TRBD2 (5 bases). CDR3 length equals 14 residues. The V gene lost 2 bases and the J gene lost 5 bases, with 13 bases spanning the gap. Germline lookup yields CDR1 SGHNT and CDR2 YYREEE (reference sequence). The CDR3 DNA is TGTGCCAGCAGCTTTCGGAGAGGGTCGGAGACCCAGTACTTC. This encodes CASSFRRGSETQYF.

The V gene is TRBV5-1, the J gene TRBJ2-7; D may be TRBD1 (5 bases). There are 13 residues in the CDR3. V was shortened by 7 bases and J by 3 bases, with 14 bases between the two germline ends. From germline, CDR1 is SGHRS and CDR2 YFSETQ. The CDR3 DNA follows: TGCGCCAGCGGTAGGGGTTTTGACTACGAGCAGTACTTC. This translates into CASGRGFDYEQYF. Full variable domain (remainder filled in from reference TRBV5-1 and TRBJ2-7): KAGVTQTPRYLIKTRGQQVTLSCSPISGHRSVSWYQQTPGQGLQFLFEYFSETQRNKGNFPGRFSGRQFSNSRSEMNVSTLELGDSALYLCASGRGFDYEQYFGPGTRLTVT.